One sample yielded the 26 T cell receptor beta chains listed below, sequenced in a study of T cells in tumors and immune-related adverse events. Repertoires were generated with immunoSEQ multiplex PCR, while TCRdb's copy carries only in-frame clones and drops some. The sample consists of more than 4,500 clones, less than 75% of them appearing once. The material was gut tissue, obtained from a patient treated with anti-PD-1 therapy. The receptors originated from a female donor with metastatic renal cell carcinoma.

V usage is TRBV27 and J usage is TRBJ2-3; 15 nucleotides match TRBD2. V dropped 3 bases and J dropped 0; count of bases not matched to a gene: 10. The CDR3 sequence is 20 residues long. Germline loops: CDR1 MNHEY, CDR2 SMNVEV (reference sequence). The CDR3 region has the DNA TGTGCCAGCAGTTTGCCCTCTAGCGGGACTAGCGGGAGGAGCACAGATACGCAGTATTTT. Its translation is CASSLPSSGTSGRSTDTQYF.

The chain recombines TRBV19 with TRBJ1-1; D uncertain. Germline CDR1 and CDR2: LNHDA and SQIVND (reference sequence). The CDR3 consists of 12 residues. Trimming took 3 bases from V and 5 from J, leaving 7 bases between them. In nucleotides, the CDR3 is TGTGCCAGTAGTATTCTGGGGACTGAAGCTTTCTTT. This encodes CASSILGTEAFF.

A few counts support this clone. This chain links TRBV7-2 with TRBJ2-1; D possibly corresponds to TRBD2 (5 bases). The germline V and J ends were trimmed by 1 base and 10 bases, with 17 bases remaining between them. CDR1 SGHTA and CDR2 FQGNSA come from the germline V gene. The CDR3 extends over 15 amino acids. The CDR3 is CASSLGASRSLEQFF. Here the CDR3 DNA reads TGTGCCAGCAGCTTAGGGGCTAGCCGATCGCTCGAGCAGTTCTTC.

The rearrangement links TRBV7-2 to TRBJ1-1; maybe TRBD1 (6 bases). Germline CDR1 reads SGHTA; CDR2 reads FQGNSA. There are 14 residues in the CDR3. Between the trimmed V and J ends, which lost 5 bases and 3 bases, there was a span of 13 bases. The CDR3 region is CASSPQGGYTEAFF. CDR3 nucleotide sequence: TGTGCCAGCAGCCCCCAAGGGGGATACACTGAAGCTTTCTTT.

This sequence joins TRBV28 and TRBJ2-1; the D is unclear. V shed 8 bases and J shed 10 bases, with 24 bases lying between them. The CDR3 sequence is 15 residues long. The germline CDR1 and CDR2 sequences are MDHEN and SYDVKM. This CDR3 is CASRTPATYRQEQFF. CDR3 in DNA: TGTGCCAGCCGTACCCCCGCGACTTATAGGCAAGAGCAGTTCTTC.

This clone turned up a few times. This chain connects TRBV29-1 to TRBJ2-2, with D possibly TRBD1 on 7 matching bases. There are 14 residues in the CDR3. Germline loops: CDR1 SQVTM, CDR2 ANQGSEA. Trimming stripped 6 bases from V and 3 bases from J, with 14 bases between. As DNA, the CDR3 is TGCAGCGTCGCTCGCGGGACAGACACCGGGGAGCTGTTTTTT. Residues: CSVARGTDTGELFF.

By sample share, this clone is medium-sized. The gene calls are TRBV7-9 and TRBJ2-7, with D possibly TRBD2 on 6 matching bases. V was shortened by 5 bases and J by 3 bases, with 17 bases between the two germline ends. This CDR3 comprises 15 residues. Germline CDR1 is SEHNR and CDR2 is FQNEAQ (reference sequence). In nucleotides, the CDR3 is TGTGCCAGCAGCCCGGGAAGGCGGGGATACTACGAGCAGTACTTC. Residues: CASSPGRRGYYEQYF.

This clone was picked up one time. The chain combines TRBV11-2 with TRBJ2-1, with D unresolved. V lost 0 bases and J 4 bases, leaving 4 bases between the germline ends. Looked up from germline, CDR1 is SGHAT and CDR2 is FQNNGV. This CDR3 is built from 13 residues. CDR3 amino acids: CASSLDSYNEQFF. In DNA, the CDR3 is TGTGCCAGCAGCTTAGATAGTTACAATGAGCAGTTCTTC.

This chain connects TRBV28 to TRBJ1-5; D is uncertain. The germline V gene encodes CDR1 MDHEN and CDR2 SYDVKM. V lost 8 bases, J lost 7 bases, and 21 bases lay in between. The CDR3 runs 15 residues. This CDR3 reads CASWDGIRGRQPQHF. The CDR3 DNA reads TGTGCCAGCTGGGATGGGATCCGAGGGCGGCAGCCCCAGCATTTT.

This clone was seen a few times. The chain uses TRBV5-1 and TRBJ1-4, with D perhaps TRBD1 (5 bases). The V end lost 0 bases, the J end lost 8 bases, and 11 bases lay between the germline ends. CDR1 is SGHRS and CDR2 is YFSETQ in the germline V gene. The CDR3 is made up of 14 amino acids. The CDR3 coding sequence is TGCGCCAGCAGCTTGGCGGGGCAGCGGGAAAAACTGTTTTTT. Its protein is CASSLAGQREKLFF.

The rearrangement joins TRBV5-5 to TRBJ2-3, with 9 bases lining up with TRBD2. V dropped 0 bases and J dropped 4; count of bases not matched to a gene: 6. The V gene's germline CDR1 is SGHKS and CDR2 YYEKEE (reference sequence). The CDR3 consists of 16 residues. The CDR3 spells CASSLDPGLASDTQYF. CDR3 DNA sequence: TGTGCCAGCAGCTTGGATCCGGGACTAGCCTCAGATACGCAGTATTTT.

The chain combines TRBV30 with TRBJ1-2; D ambiguous. V was pared by 1 base and J by 8 bases, with 11 bases between. In germline, CDR1 is GTSNPN, CDR2 SVGIG (reference sequence). The CDR3 has 12 residues. The CDR3 loop reads CAWSGLDAGYTF. The CDR3 coding sequence is TGTGCCTGGAGTGGACTTGATGCGGGCTACACCTTC.

V is TRBV7-2 and J is TRBJ1-2; D is perhaps TRBD1 (5 bases). Trimming pared 0 bases from V and 4 bases from J, leaving 15 bases between. The CDR3 spans 16 residues. Germline values: CDR1 SGHTA, CDR2 FQGNSA. The CDR3 region is CASSLANYPGPYGYTF. The CDR3 coding sequence is TGTGCCAGCAGCTTAGCTAACTACCCGGGGCCCTATGGCTACACCTTC.

This chain uses TRBV13 with TRBJ1-2, with a possible D match to TRBD1 (5 bases). Germline CDR1 and CDR2: PRHDT and FYEKMQ (reference sequence). Trimming cost V 4 bases and J 5 bases, with 8 bases left between them. This CDR3 has 12 residues. In DNA, the CDR3 is TGTGCCAGCAGCTCCCGACAGTATGGCTACACCTTC. Its translation: CASSSRQYGYTF.

V usage is TRBV6-4 and J usage is TRBJ2-2; D unresolved. The V gene's germline CDR1 is MRHNA and CDR2 SNTAGT. The CDR3 contains 13 residues. Trimming took off 1 base at V and 5 bases at J, with 5 bases between the two ends. CDR3 in DNA: TGTGCCAGCAGTGACTTGGGGACCGGGGAGCTGTTTTTT. It specifies CASSDLGTGELFF.

This chain links TRBV6-5 with TRBJ1-3, with D possibly being TRBD1 (6 bases). Trimming cost V 6 bases and J 4 bases, with 16 bases left between them. The CDR3 length is 15 residues. The V gene's germline CDR1 is MNHEY and CDR2 SVGAGI. The CDR3 DNA reads TGTGCCAGCAGCCCGGGGGCAGCGGGCGGAAACACCATATATTTT. This gives the protein CASSPGAAGGNTIYF.

This clone was observed once. V and J are TRBV11-3 and TRBJ1-2; the D is unclear. From germline, CDR1 is SGHNT and CDR2 YENEEA. This CDR3 spans 15 amino acids. Deletions cut 1 base from V and 7 bases from J, with 16 bases between. The CDR3 region has the DNA TGTGCCAGCAGCTTAGCCCTACAAGGCGCCTCTGGCTACACCTTC. Amino acids: CASSLALQGASGYTF.

The V and J genes are TRBV27 and TRBJ2-5; D might be TRBD1 (5 bases). Trimming removed 2 bases at V and 1 base at J, with 11 bases between. Germline V lookup: CDR1 MNHEY, CDR2 SMNVEV (reference sequence). The CDR3 sequence is 15 residues long. CDR3 in amino acids: CASSLIGHLQETQYF. The CDR3 DNA reads as TGTGCCAGCAGTTTAATCGGACACCTCCAAGAGACCCAGTACTTC.

This chain links TRBV28 with TRBJ1-2, with D possibly matching TRBD1 (5 bases). V was cut by 6 bases and J by 9 bases, with 17 bases left in between. CDR3 length equals 13 residues. Germline assignment: CDR1 MDHEN and CDR2 SYDVKM. The DNA for the CDR3 is TGTGCCAGCAGACTAGATGGGGCTTATCGCTACACCTTC. It translates to CASRLDGAYRYTF.

This clone was found a few times. The chain employs TRBV18 and TRBJ2-7; D is uncertain. The CDR3 sequence is 13 residues long. Between the trimmed V and J ends, which lost 1 base and 0 bases, there was a span of 4 bases. Germline V gene data show CDR1 as KGHSH and CDR2 as LQKENI. The CDR3, as DNA: TGTGCCAGCTCACCACAGGGCTCCTACGAGCAGTACTTC. Translated: CASSPQGSYEQYF.

The rearrangement links TRBV6-5 to TRBJ2-5; D not resolved. Germline values: CDR1 MNHEY, CDR2 SVGAGI. Trimming took 2 bases from V and 2 from J, leaving 6 bases between them. The CDR3 has 13 residues. Written as DNA, the CDR3 is TGTGCCAGCAGTTACGGGCAGCAAGAGACCCAGTACTTC. Its translation is CASSYGQQETQYF.

The chain links TRBV28 to TRBJ2-4; 11 nucleotides align to TRBD2. CDR3 length: 20 amino acids. Germline V gene sequence: CDR1 MDHEN, CDR2 SYDVKM. Unmatched junction bases numbered 13, after V lost 3 bases and J lost 0 bases. The CDR3 coding sequence is TGTGCCAGCAGTTTTAAGGTAGCGGGAGGGCTGCAGGTAGCCAAAAACATTCAGTACTTC. Residues: CASSFKVAGGLQVAKNIQYF.

This chain links TRBV13 with TRBJ1-2; a weak D match, TRBD1 (5 bases). The CDR3 is 16 amino acids. Germline V gene data show CDR1 as PRHDT and CDR2 as FYEKMQ (reference sequence). The V gene lost 3 bases and the J gene lost 0 bases, with 14 bases spanning the gap. DNA for the CDR3: TGTGCCAGCAGCTTTACCGGGACGTTCCCTAACTATGGCTACACCTTC. Translation gives CASSFTGTFPNYGYTF.

The V call is TRBV5-1, the J call TRBJ2-3, with no clear D. Trimming pared 0 bases from V and 5 bases from J, leaving 10 bases between. This CDR3 contains 14 residues. Germline CDR1 is SGHRS and CDR2 is YFSETQ. The CDR3 DNA follows: TGCGCCAGCAGCTTGGGGGGTTTTAAAGATACGCAGTATTTT. This translates into CASSLGGFKDTQYF.

This clone was counted a few times. The chain joins TRBV13 to TRBJ2-7; tentatively, D is TRBD2 (5 bases). This CDR3 region has 14 residues. V shed 0 bases and J shed 5 bases, with 11 bases lying between them. CDR1 and CDR2 (germline): PRHDT, FYEKMQ (reference sequence). The CDR3 DNA reads as TGTGCCAGCAGCTTAGGCGGGTTCGGGGACGAGCAGTACTTC. Translated, it gives CASSLGGFGDEQYF.

This clone was detected a few times. V gene TRBV19 combines with J gene TRBJ2-2, with D perhaps matching TRBD1 (5 bases). V was cut by 9 bases and J by 1 base, with 9 bases left in between. CDR1 and CDR2 (germline): LNHDA, SQIVND (reference sequence). The CDR3 contains 13 residues. The CDR3: CASNDRNTGELFF. For the CDR3, the DNA is TGTGCCAGCAATGACAGGAACACCGGGGAGCTGTTTTTT.